The clone carrying this TCR beta chain was observed a handful of times. The sample is drawn from a study of CD8+ T cells in alopecia areata. RNA, once extracted, was reverse transcribed into cDNA for use as the sequencing template. The table came from immunoSEQ multiplex PCR; TCRdb's copy has only in-frame clones and leaves some out. The table has some 190,000 clones, roughly 60% seen once. This sample's treatment: oral pan-JAK inhibitor, 5-10 mg twice daily. This CDR3 region has 14 residues. From germline, CDR1 is SGHRS and CDR2 YFSETQ. The trim removed 7 bases at V and 5 bases at J, leaving 10 bases unmatched.

The sequencing here drew on CD4+ T cells sorted from blood, taken between weeks 47 and 50, from a patient treated with tofacitinib. This rearrangement joins TRBV5-1 to TRBJ1-1; the match to TRBD1 covers 8 bases. This clonotype was sampled from a human donor with alopecia areata. In DNA form, the CDR3 reads TGCGCCAGCGGACCCGTAGGACAGGGTACTGAAGCTTTCTTT. This codes for CASGPVGQGTEAFF.